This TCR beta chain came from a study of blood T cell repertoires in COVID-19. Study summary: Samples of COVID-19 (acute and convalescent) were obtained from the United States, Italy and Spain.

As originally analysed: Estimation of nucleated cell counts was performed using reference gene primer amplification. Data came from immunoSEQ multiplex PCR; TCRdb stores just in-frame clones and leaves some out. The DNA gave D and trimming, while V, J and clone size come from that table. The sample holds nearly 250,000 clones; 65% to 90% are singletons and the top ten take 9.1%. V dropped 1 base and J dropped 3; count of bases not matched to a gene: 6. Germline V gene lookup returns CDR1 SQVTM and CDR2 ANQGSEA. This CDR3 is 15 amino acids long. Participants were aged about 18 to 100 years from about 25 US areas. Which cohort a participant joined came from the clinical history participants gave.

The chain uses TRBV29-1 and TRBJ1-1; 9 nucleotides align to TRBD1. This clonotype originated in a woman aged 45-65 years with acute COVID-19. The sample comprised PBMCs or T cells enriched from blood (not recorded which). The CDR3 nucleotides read TGCAGCGTTGAAGTCTACAGGGGGCTTGACACTGAAGCTTTCTTT. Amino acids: CSVEVYRGLDTEAFF. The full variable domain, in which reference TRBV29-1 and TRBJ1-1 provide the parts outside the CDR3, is SAVISQKPSRDICQRGTSLTIQCQVDSQVTMMFWYRQQPGQSLTLIATANQGSEATYESGFVIDKFPISRPNLTFSTLTVSNMSPEDSSIYLCSVEVYRGLDTEAFFGQGTRLTVV.